Following are 9 T cell receptor beta chains from one sample sequenced in a study of cytomegalovirus exposure and HLA in healthy donors (dated by TCRdb to the late 2010s). Library preparation was by the immunoSEQ multiplex PCR assay. Not all clones reach the TCRdb copy of this immuneACCESS table, which keeps in-frame sequences only. Checked studies attribute under half of the gap to unresolved V genes and leave the rest unexplained. Here the sample has more than 150,000 clones; about 86% occur a single time. The ten most abundant clones make up around 2.8% of the sample. Specimen: PBMCs. Receptors originate from a woman between 18 and 29 years old in good health and CMV-seropositive.

This clone was seen just once. This chain links TRBV15 with TRBJ2-1; TRBD2 aligns across 10 bases. J was trimmed by 5 bases and V by 0 bases; bases with no gene match: 1. Germline lookup yields CDR1 LNHNV and CDR2 YYDKDF (reference sequence). CDR3 length: 15 amino acids. CDR3 DNA: TGTGCCACCAGCAGAGATCTAGCGGGGGACAATGAGCAGTTCTTC. It specifies CATSRDLAGDNEQFF. The full variable domain, completed using reference TRBV15 and TRBJ2-1, is DAMVIQNPRYQVTQFGKPVTLSCSQTLNHNVMYWYQQKSSQAPKLLFHYYDKDFNNEADTPDNFQSRRPNTSFCFLDIRSPGLGDTAMYLCATSRDLAGDNEQFFGPGTRLTVL.

The count of this clone is one. The chain carries TRBV27 and TRBJ2-5; D perhaps matches TRBD1 (5 bases). Trimming shortened V by 4 bases and J by 5 bases, and 11 bases separated the two germline ends. This CDR3 contains 13 residues. Per the germline V gene, CDR1 is MNHEY and CDR2 is SMNVEV (reference sequence). The CDR3 here is CASSWGKGETQYF. The CDR3 region has the DNA TGTGCCAGCAGTTGGGGTAAGGGGGAGACCCAGTACTTC.

The chain couples TRBV5-4 to TRBJ1-1, with 12 bases fitting TRBD1. The germline V gene has CDR1 SGHNT and CDR2 YYREEE (reference sequence). Unmatched junction bases numbered 10, after V lost 4 bases and J lost 3 bases. This CDR3 region has 17 residues. The CDR3 bases are TGTGCCAGCAGCCCGATCCCGGGACAGGGGGCGGACACTGAAGCTTTCTTT. Translated, it gives CASSPIPGQGADTEAFF.

Only a few counts were recorded for this clone. The gene calls are TRBV28 and TRBJ1-2; D remains ambiguous. Germline V gene data show CDR1 as MDHEN and CDR2 as SYDVKM. V was shortened by 8 bases and J by 8 bases, with 15 bases between the two germline ends. CDR3 length: 12 residues. The CDR3: CASRPPRGGYTF. The DNA of the CDR3 is TGTGCCAGCCGCCCGCCCCGCGGGGGCTACACCTTC.

The chain carries TRBV9 and TRBJ2-4, with D possibly being TRBD2 (5 bases). Germline CDR1 and CDR2: SGDLS and YYNGEE. The CDR3 is 14 amino acids. Trimming left V 3 bases short and J 7 bases short, with 14 bases between. CDR3 in amino acids: CASSGGLGQNIQYF. CDR3 in DNA: TGTGCCAGCAGCGGAGGGTTGGGCCAGAACATTCAGTACTTC.

V and J are TRBV6-1 and TRBJ1-3; D is perhaps TRBD1 (6 bases). The V end was cut by 6 bases, the J end by 1 base, with 7 bases between. Germline CDR1 and CDR2: MNHNS and SASEGT. The CDR3 spans 13 residues. CDR3 coding DNA: TGTGCCAGCAGCACAGGGTCTGGAAACACCATATATTTT. It encodes CASSTGSGNTIYF.

The chain links TRBV5-6 to TRBJ1-2, with D unresolved. The CDR3 has 14 amino acids. CDR1 and CDR2 (germline): SGHDT, YYEEEE. The V and J ends lost 7 bases and 8 bases respectively, with 21 bases between them. This CDR3 reads CASSLDSGLLGYTF. DNA of the CDR3: TGTGCCAGCTCACTGGACTCAGGTTTACTGGGCTACACCTTC.

The rearrangement links TRBV4-1 to TRBJ1-4, with 9 bases that match TRBD1. After removal of 1 base from V and 7 bases from J, the junction contained 13 bases not matched to a gene. CDR3 size: 18 residues. Germline V gene lookup returns CDR1 MGHRA and CDR2 YSYEKL. CDR3 loop: CASSQVWTGASKGEKLFF. In DNA form, the CDR3 reads TGCGCCAGCAGCCAAGTCTGGACAGGGGCTTCCAAGGGTGAAAAACTGTTTTTT.

The CDR3 loop is CASTSGGVRETQYF. The CDR3 DNA is TGTGCTAGTACTAGCGGGGGGGTTCGTGAGACCCAGTACTTC. The chain recombines TRBV12-5 with TRBJ2-5; the match to TRBD2 covers 13 bases. After removal of 8 bases from V and 5 bases from J, the junction contained 5 bases not matched to a gene. The CDR3 loop spans 14 amino acids. Germline-derived CDR1 and CDR2 are LGHNT and FRNRAP.